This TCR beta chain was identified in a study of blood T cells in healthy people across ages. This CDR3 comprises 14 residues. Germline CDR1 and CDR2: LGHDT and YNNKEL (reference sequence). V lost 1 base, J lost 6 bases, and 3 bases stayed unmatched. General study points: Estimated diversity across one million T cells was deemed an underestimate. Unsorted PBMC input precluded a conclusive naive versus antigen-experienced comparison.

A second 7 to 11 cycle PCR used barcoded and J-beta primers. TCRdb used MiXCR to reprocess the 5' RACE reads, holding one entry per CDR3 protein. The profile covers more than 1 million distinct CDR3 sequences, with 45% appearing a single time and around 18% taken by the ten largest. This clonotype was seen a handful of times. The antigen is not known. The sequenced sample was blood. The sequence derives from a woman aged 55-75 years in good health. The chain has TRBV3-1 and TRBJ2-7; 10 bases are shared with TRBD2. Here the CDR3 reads CASSQGWTSGEQYF. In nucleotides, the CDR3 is TGTGCCAGCAGCCAAGGATGGACTAGCGGCGAGCAGTACTTC.